These 25 T cell receptor beta chains originate from one sample sequenced in a study of T cell responses to AZD1222 COVID-19 vaccine. Libraries were prepared by immunoSEQ multiplex PCR; TCRdb keeps only in-frame clonotypes and omits some of them. The table shows more than 150,000 clones, with 90% occurring only once. Sequenced material: peripheral blood, taken on day 0 of AZD1222 vaccination. These receptors came from an adult in good health.

The V and J genes are TRBV24-1 and TRBJ1-5; D is unclear. Germline CDR1 reads KGHDR; CDR2 reads SFDVKD. The V gene lost 3 bases and the J gene lost 5 bases, with 4 bases spanning the gap. The length of the CDR3 is 12 residues. CDR3 amino acids: CATSDRHQPQHF. The CDR3 DNA sequence: TGTGCCACCAGTGATCGACATCAGCCCCAGCATTTT.

The chain employs TRBV4-2 and TRBJ1-2; TRBD1 might be the D (5 bases). Germline lookup yields CDR1 LGHNA and CDR2 YNFKEQ. V shed 0 bases and J shed 2 bases, with 13 bases lying between them. This CDR3 has 16 residues. The CDR3 DNA follows: TGTGCCAGCAGCCAAGATCCGGGGCGCGGGAACTATGGCTACACCTTC. It specifies CASSQDPGRGNYGYTF.

This chain uses TRBV4-1 with TRBJ2-1, with 12 bases matching TRBD2. The V and J ends lost 0 bases and 4 bases, in that order; junction bases with no gene match: 7. The CDR3 is 18 amino acids. Germline V gene sequence: CDR1 MGHRA, CDR2 YSYEKL. The CDR3 DNA follows: TGCGCCAGCAGCCAAGAGGAGACCGGGACTAGCGGGTACAATGAGCAGTTCTTC. Translating gives CASSQEETGTSGYNEQFF.

The chain has TRBV11-2 and TRBJ2-3; D possibly corresponds to TRBD2 (7 bases). From germline, CDR1 is SGHAT and CDR2 FQNNGV. V dropped 6 bases and J dropped 2 bases, with 21 bases sitting between them. The CDR3 sequence is 17 residues long. The CDR3 loop is CASSFGRLGGHTDTQYF. CDR3 sequence (DNA): TGTGCCAGCAGTTTTGGCCGTCTCGGGGGGCACACAGATACGCAGTATTTT.

The V and J genes are TRBV9 and TRBJ1-4, with D unresolved. The ends were cut back, 4 bases at V and 0 bases at J, with 13 bases in the middle. Germline V gene data show CDR1 as SGDLS and CDR2 as YYNGEE. The CDR3 consists of 16 residues. The CDR3 loop is CASSPHRGTTNEKLFF. The CDR3 DNA reads TGTGCCAGCAGCCCCCATAGAGGGACAACTAATGAAAAACTGTTTTTT.

The CDR3 here is CASRETSGGAGEQFF. CDR3 sequence (DNA): TGTGCCAGCAGGGAGACTAGCGGGGGGGCCGGTGAGCAGTTCTTC. This sequence joins TRBV28 and TRBJ2-1; TRBD2 matches 14 bases. This CDR3 contains 15 residues. The trim removed 6 bases at V and 9 bases at J, leaving 7 bases unmatched. From germline, CDR1 is MDHEN and CDR2 SYDVKM.

J is TRBJ2-1 and V is TRBV3-1 (or the pseudogene TRBV3-2), with TRBD2 identical over 13 bases. Germline loops: CDR1 LGHDT, CDR2 YNNKEL (reference sequence). This CDR3 is built from 15 residues. Losses at the gene ends were 6 bases for V and 4 bases for J; bases not matched to a gene: 3. The CDR3 DNA reads TGTGCCAGCAGTCTGACTAGCGGGGGGTACAATGAGCAGTTCTTC. This encodes CASSLTSGGYNEQFF.

V and J are TRBV28 and TRBJ2-3, with TRBD2 identical over 10 bases. After removal of 4 bases from V and 5 bases from J, the junction contained 6 bases not matched to a gene. Germline-derived CDR1 and CDR2 are MDHEN and SYDVKM. CDR3 length: 15 residues. This CDR3 reads CASSSAGGPEDTQYF. CDR3 coding DNA: TGTGCCAGCAGTTCAGCGGGGGGGCCTGAAGATACGCAGTATTTT.

The chain employs TRBV7-9 and TRBJ2-5, with 11 positions matching TRBD2. This CDR3 is built from 13 residues. CDR1 is SEHNR, CDR2 FQNEAQ, per germline (reference sequence). J gave up 3 bases and V 8 bases, and 2 bases lay outside the gene matches. The CDR3: CASGTSGEETQYF. CDR3 sequence (DNA): TGTGCCAGCGGGACTAGCGGAGAAGAGACCCAGTACTTC.

The chain carries TRBV11-2 and TRBJ2-3; 8 bases are a match to TRBD2. The CDR3 runs to 18 residues. The germline CDR1 and CDR2 sequences are SGHAT and FQNNGV. The J segment lost 0 bases and the V segment lost 4 bases, leaving 12 bases of the junction unmatched. The CDR3 DNA follows: TGTGCCAGCAGCTCCCGGCGGGGGGCAGGGAGCAGCACAGATACGCAGTATTTT. This gives the protein CASSSRRGAGSSTDTQYF.

This clone was found once. The J gene is TRBJ2-7, the V gene TRBV4-1, with TRBD2 identical over 8 bases. The CDR3 runs to 14 residues. Unmatched junction bases numbered 8, after V lost 4 bases and J lost 6 bases. The germline gives CDR1 MGHRA, CDR2 YSYEKL. Written as DNA, the CDR3 is TGCGCCAGCAGCCGCGGGTCGGGGGGGCCCGAGCAGTACTTC. This encodes CASSRGSGGPEQYF.

The chain combines TRBV7-2 with TRBJ1-4, with D possibly matching TRBD1 (6 bases). V lost 0 bases, J lost 2 bases, and 7 bases lay in between. Germline CDR1 reads SGHTA; CDR2 reads FQGNSA. This CDR3 region has 15 residues. Here the CDR3 DNA reads TGTGCCAGCAGCTTAGCGGGGGCGACTAATGAAAAACTGTTTTTT. Translated, it gives CASSLAGATNEKLFF. Combining the CDR3 with reference TRBV7-2 and TRBJ1-4 gives the whole variable domain GAGVSQSPSNKVTEKGKDVELRCDPISGHTALYWYRQSLGQGLEFLIYFQGNSAPDKSGLPSDRFSAERTGGSVSTLTIQRTQQEDSAVYLCASSLAGATNEKLFFGSGTQLSVL.

The CDR3 nucleotides are TGTGCCAGCAGCTTAGAGCCAGCCTACGAGCAGTACTTC. Protein product: CASSLEPAYEQYF. The V gene is TRBV7-8, the J gene TRBJ2-7; D gene unclear. The germline V and J ends were trimmed by 1 base and 2 bases, with 6 bases remaining between them. Germline assignment: CDR1 SGHVS and CDR2 FQNEAQ. The CDR3 consists of 13 residues.

As to this clone: The identical CDR3 is also encoded by other nucleotide sequences in the sample. This chain connects TRBV12-3 or TRBV12-4 to TRBJ1-1; no firm D call. The CDR3 spans 13 residues. V lost 8 bases, J lost 0 bases, and 10 bases lay in between. The DNA of the CDR3 is TGTGCCAGCTCTTTGACGGTGAACACTGAAGCTTTCTTT. Protein product: CASSLTVNTEAFF.

The J gene is TRBJ2-2, the V gene TRBV5-6; D is uncertain. CDR3 size: 12 residues. From germline, CDR1 is SGHDT and CDR2 YYEEEE. The germline V and J ends were trimmed by 1 base and 7 bases, with 5 bases remaining between them. The CDR3 reads CASSLQIGELFF. CDR3 in DNA: TGTGCCAGCAGCTTGCAGATCGGGGAGCTGTTTTTT.

The gene calls are TRBV29-1 and TRBJ1-2; no clear D. The V and J ends lost 2 bases and 4 bases respectively, with 5 bases between them. CDR1 is SQVTM, CDR2 ANQGSEA, per germline. The CDR3 is made up of 11 amino acids. CDR3 residues: CSVELIYGYTF. CDR3 sequence (DNA): TGCAGCGTTGAACTGATCTATGGCTACACCTTC.

This clone showed up just a few times. The V gene is TRBV6-4, the J gene TRBJ2-3; TRBD2 aligns across 11 bases. The CDR3 length is 15 residues. The germline V gene has CDR1 MRHNA and CDR2 SNTAGT. With V trimmed by 6 bases and J by 3 bases, 5 bases remained unmatched. CDR3 amino acids: CASSLTSGGTDTQYF. CDR3 coding DNA: TGTGCCAGCAGCCTAACTAGCGGGGGTACAGATACGCAGTATTTT.

The chain combines TRBV19 with TRBJ1-2; D gene ambiguous. CDR3 length equals 13 residues. Germline loops: CDR1 LNHDA, CDR2 SQIVND (reference sequence). V was shortened by 3 bases and J by 8 bases, with 13 bases between the two germline ends. The CDR3 is CASSIQLLRGYTF. The DNA of the CDR3 is TGTGCCAGTAGTATCCAGCTCCTAAGGGGCTACACCTTC. The full variable domain, in which reference TRBV19 and TRBJ1-2 provide the parts outside the CDR3, is DGGITQSPKYLFRKEGQNVTLSCEQNLNHDAMYWYRQDPGQGLRLIYYSQIVNDFQKGDIAEGYSVSREKKESFPLTVTSAQKNPTAFYLCASSIQLLRGYTFGSGTRLTVV.

The CDR3 nucleotides are TGTGCCAGCAGCCCAGGACTAGCGGGGGCGCGGGAGCTGTTTTTT. Protein: CASSPGLAGARELFF. V and J are TRBV7-3 and TRBJ2-2; TRBD2 aligns across 13 bases. This CDR3 spans 15 amino acids. CDR1 and CDR2 from the germline V gene are SGHTA and FQGTGA. Trimming took 5 bases from V and 9 from J; bases not matched to a gene: 6.

The chain is built from TRBV30 and TRBJ1-2; weak D call: TRBD1 (6 bases). The germline V gene encodes CDR1 GTSNPN and CDR2 SVGIG (reference sequence). The CDR3 sequence is 13 residues long. V dropped 3 bases and J dropped 7 bases, with 15 bases sitting between them. The CDR3 sequence: CAWRTQGRAGYTF. CDR3 coding DNA: TGTGCCTGGAGGACACAGGGTAGGGCTGGCTACACCTTC.

The gene calls are TRBV9 and TRBJ2-1, with D possibly being TRBD2 (7 bases). Trimming stripped 1 base from V and 5 bases from J, with 25 bases between. The CDR3 contains 19 residues. CDR1 is SGDLS and CDR2 is YYNGEE in the germline V gene. Written as DNA, the CDR3 is TGTGCCAGCAGCGTATGGTCTGTGGGGGGGCCGGTAAATAACAATGAGCAGTTCTTC. Translation gives CASSVWSVGGPVNNNEQFF. Full variable domain (remainder filled in from reference TRBV9 and TRBJ2-1): DSGVTQTPKHLITATGQRVTLRCSPRSGDLSVYWYQQSLDQGLQFLIQYYNGEERAKGNILERFSAQQFPDLHSELNLSSLELGDSALYFCASSVWSVGGPVNNNEQFFGPGTRLTVL.

The chain is built from TRBV12-3 or TRBV12-4 and TRBJ2-2; unclear D gene. The V and J ends lost 8 bases and 8 bases respectively, with 6 bases between them. The CDR3 is 10 amino acids. Here the CDR3 reads CASARGELFF. The CDR3 bases are TGTGCCAGCGCGCGGGGGGAGCTGTTTTTT.

The chain couples TRBV27 to TRBJ2-7; TRBD1 agrees at 9 bases. CDR3 length: 15 residues. V dropped 6 bases and J dropped 4; count of bases not matched to a gene: 10. Germline lookup yields CDR1 MNHEY and CDR2 SMNVEV (reference sequence). The CDR3 nucleotides are TGTGCCAGCAGAACCCCGGGACAGGGTTTTTACGAGCAGTACTTC. Its protein product is CASRTPGQGFYEQYF.

The V and J genes are TRBV2 and TRBJ2-1; no clear D gene. V was trimmed by 7 bases and J by 3 bases, leaving 10 bases between them. CDR3 length equals 13 residues. Germline V CDR1 and CDR2: SNHLY, FYNNEI. CDR3 nucleotides: TGTGCCAGCAACGGGCAAAGCTACAATGAGCAGTTCTTC. This translates into CASNGQSYNEQFF. The entire variable domain, with the rest obtained from reference TRBV2 and TRBJ2-1, is as follows: EPEVTQTPSHQVTQMGQEVILRCVPISNHLYFYWYRQILGQKVEFLVSFYNNEISEKSEIFDDQFSVERPDGSNFTLKIRSTKLEDSAMYFCASNGQSYNEQFFGPGTRLTVL.

The gene calls are TRBV5-1 and TRBJ1-6; TRBD1 aligns across 9 bases. Germline CDR1 SGHRS, CDR2 YFSETQ. The V segment lost 7 bases and the J segment 10 bases; nucleotides outside the gene matches: 18. The CDR3 consists of 17 residues. The CDR3 DNA follows: TGCGCCAGCGCCCTCCGGGACAGGGAGCTCTTGGCGTCACCCCTCCACTTT. This codes for CASALRDRELLASPLHF.